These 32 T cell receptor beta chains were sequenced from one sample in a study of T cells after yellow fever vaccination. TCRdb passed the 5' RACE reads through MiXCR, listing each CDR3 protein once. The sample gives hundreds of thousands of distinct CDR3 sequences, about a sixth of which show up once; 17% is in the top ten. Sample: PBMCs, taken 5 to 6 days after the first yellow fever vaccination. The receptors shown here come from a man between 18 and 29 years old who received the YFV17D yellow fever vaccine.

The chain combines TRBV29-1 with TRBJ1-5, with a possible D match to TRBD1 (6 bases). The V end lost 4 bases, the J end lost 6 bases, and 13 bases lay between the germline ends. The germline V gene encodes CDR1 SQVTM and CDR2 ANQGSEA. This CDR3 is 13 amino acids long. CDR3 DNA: TGCAGCGTTGGATGGGGGGGCGGTCAGCCCCAGCATTTT. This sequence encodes CSVGWGGGQPQHF.

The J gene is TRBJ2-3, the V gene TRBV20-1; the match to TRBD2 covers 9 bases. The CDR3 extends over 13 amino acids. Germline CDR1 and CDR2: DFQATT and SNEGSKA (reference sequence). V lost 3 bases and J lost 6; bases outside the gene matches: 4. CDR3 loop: CSARAGGADTQYF. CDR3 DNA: TGCAGTGCTAGGGCGGGGGGGGCCGATACGCAGTATTTT.

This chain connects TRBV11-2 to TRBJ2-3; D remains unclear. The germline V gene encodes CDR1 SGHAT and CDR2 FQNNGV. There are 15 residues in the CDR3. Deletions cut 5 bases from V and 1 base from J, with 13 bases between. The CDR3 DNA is TGTGCCAGCAGCGGGAAGGACGGGCGCACAGATACGCAGTATTTT. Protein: CASSGKDGRTDTQYF.

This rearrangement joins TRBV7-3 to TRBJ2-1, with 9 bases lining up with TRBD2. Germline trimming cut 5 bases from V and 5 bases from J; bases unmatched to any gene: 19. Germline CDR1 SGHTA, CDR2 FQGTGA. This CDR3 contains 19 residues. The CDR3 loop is CASSQRPPASLAGNNEQFF. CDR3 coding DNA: TGTGCCAGCAGCCAAAGGCCCCCCGCCTCCCTAGCGGGGAACAATGAGCAGTTCTTC.

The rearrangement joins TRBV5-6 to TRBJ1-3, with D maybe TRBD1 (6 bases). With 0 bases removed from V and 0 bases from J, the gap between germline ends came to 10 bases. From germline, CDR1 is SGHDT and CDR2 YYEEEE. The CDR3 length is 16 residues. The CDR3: CASSLVGGYSGNTIYF. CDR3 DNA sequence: TGTGCCAGCAGCTTGGTTGGGGGCTACTCTGGAAACACCATATATTTT.

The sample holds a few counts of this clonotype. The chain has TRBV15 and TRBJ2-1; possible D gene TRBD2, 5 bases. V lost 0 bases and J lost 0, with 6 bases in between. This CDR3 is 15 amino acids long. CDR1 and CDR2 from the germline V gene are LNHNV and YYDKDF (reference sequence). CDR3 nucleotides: TGTGCCACCAGCAGAGAGGGGAGCTCCTACAATGAGCAGTTCTTC. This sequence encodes CATSREGSSYNEQFF.

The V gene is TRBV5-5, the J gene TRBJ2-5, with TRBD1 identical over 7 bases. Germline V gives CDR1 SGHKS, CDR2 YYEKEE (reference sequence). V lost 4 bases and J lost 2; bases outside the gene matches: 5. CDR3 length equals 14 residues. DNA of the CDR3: TGTGCCAGCAGCCACGGGACAGAGCAAGAGACCCAGTACTTC. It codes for CASSHGTEQETQYF.

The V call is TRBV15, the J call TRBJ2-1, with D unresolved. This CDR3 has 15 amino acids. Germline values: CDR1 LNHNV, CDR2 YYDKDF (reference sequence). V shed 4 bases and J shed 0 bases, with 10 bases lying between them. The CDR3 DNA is TGTGCCACCAGCACTGCCAGAAGCTCCTACAATGAGCAGTTCTTC. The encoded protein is CATSTARSSYNEQFF.

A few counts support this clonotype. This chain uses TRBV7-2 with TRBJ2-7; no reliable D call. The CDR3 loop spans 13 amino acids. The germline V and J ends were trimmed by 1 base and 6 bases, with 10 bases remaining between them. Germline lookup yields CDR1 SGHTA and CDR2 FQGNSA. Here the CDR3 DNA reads TGTGCCAGCAGCTTAGGTTCGCGTAGCGAGCAGTACTTC. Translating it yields CASSLGSRSEQYF.

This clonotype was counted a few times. CDR3 residues: CASSLGLGTPSYEQYF. CDR3 DNA sequence: TGCGCCAGCAGCTTGGGCCTAGGGACACCGTCCTACGAGCAGTACTTC. The chain uses TRBV5-1 and TRBJ2-7, with D tentatively TRBD1 (6 bases). This CDR3 comprises 16 residues. V was pared by 0 bases and J by 1 base, with 14 bases between. The germline V gene has CDR1 SGHRS and CDR2 YFSETQ.

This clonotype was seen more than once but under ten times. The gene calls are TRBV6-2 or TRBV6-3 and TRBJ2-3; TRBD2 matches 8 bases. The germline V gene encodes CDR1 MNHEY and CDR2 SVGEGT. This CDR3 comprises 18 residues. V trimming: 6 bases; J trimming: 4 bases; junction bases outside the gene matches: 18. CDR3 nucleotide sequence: TGTGCCAGCAGCGAACGGGTCCGCGGGGGGCCCGGGGCAGATACGCAGTATTTT. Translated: CASSERVRGGPGADTQYF.

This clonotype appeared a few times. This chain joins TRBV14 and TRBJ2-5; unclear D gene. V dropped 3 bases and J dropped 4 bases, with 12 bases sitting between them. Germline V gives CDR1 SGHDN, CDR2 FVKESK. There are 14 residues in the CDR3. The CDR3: CASSQWHSGETQYF. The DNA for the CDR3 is TGTGCCAGCAGCCAGTGGCATTCCGGAGAGACCCAGTACTTC.

DNA of the CDR3: TGCGCCAGCAGCCAAGATTATTCCCTACCCAGCTCCTACGAGCAGTACTTC. Translation: CASSQDYSLPSSYEQYF. The chain employs TRBV4-3 and TRBJ2-7; D is undetermined. The germline gives CDR1 LGHNA, CDR2 YSLEER. The V end was cut by 0 bases, the J end by 0 bases, with 15 bases between. The CDR3 runs to 17 residues.

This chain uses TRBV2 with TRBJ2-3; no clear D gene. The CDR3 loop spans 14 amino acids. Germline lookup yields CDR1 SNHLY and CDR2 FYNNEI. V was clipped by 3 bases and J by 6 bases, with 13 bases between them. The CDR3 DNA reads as TGTGCCAGCAGTGAGGGCGTCTCAGCCGATACGCAGTATTTT. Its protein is CASSEGVSADTQYF.

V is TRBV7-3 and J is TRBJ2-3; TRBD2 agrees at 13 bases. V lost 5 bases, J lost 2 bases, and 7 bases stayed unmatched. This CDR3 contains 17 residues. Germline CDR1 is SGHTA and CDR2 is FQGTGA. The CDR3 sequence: CASSPGLAGAFTDTQYF. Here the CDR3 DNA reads TGTGCCAGCAGCCCCGGACTAGCGGGGGCCTTCACAGATACGCAGTATTTT.

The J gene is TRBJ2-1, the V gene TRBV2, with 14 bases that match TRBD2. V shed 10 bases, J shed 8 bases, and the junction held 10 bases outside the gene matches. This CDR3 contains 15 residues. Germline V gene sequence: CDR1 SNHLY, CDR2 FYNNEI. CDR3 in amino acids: CAIPGLAGADDEQFF. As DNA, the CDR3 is TGTGCCATCCCGGGACTAGCGGGGGCTGACGATGAGCAGTTCTTC. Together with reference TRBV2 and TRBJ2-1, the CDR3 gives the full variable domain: EPEVTQTPSHQVTQMGQEVILRCVPISNHLYFYWYRQILGQKVEFLVSFYNNEISEKSEIFDDQFSVERPDGSNFTLKIRSTKLEDSAMYFCAIPGLAGADDEQFFGPGTRLTVL.

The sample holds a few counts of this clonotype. In nucleotides, the CDR3 is TGCAGCGTTGGGAAGGGGTCGGGCTACACCTTC. Amino acids: CSVGKGSGYTF. This chain connects TRBV29-1 to TRBJ1-2; D may be TRBD1 (5 bases). Trimming pared 4 bases from V and 8 bases from J, leaving 11 bases between. The CDR3 contains 11 residues. Germline V gene data show CDR1 as SQVTM and CDR2 as ANQGSEA.

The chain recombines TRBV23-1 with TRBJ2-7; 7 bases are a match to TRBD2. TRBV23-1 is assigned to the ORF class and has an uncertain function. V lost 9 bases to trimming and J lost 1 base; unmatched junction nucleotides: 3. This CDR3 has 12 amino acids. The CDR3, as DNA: TGCGCCAGACACGGGGGGTCCTACGAGCAGTACTTC. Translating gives CARHGGSYEQYF.

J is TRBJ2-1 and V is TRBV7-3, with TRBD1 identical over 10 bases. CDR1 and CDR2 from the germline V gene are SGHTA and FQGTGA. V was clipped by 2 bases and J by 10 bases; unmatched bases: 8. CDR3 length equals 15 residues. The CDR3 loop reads CASSLGGTGAREQFF. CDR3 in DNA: TGTGCCAGCAGCTTAGGAGGGACAGGGGCAAGGGAGCAGTTCTTC. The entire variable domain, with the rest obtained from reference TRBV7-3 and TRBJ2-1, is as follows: GAGVSQTPSNKVTEKGKYVELRCDPISGHTALYWYRQSLGQGPEFLIYFQGTGAADDSGLPNDRFFAVRPEGSVSTLKIQRTERGDSAVYLCASSLGGTGAREQFFGPGTRLTVL.

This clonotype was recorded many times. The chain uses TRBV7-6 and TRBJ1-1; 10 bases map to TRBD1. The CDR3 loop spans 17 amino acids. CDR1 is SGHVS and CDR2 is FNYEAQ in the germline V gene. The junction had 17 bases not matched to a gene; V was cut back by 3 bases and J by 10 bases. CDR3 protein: CASSFAAGTGATEGAFF. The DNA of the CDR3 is TGTGCCAGCAGCTTCGCTGCCGGGACAGGGGCCACCGAGGGAGCTTTCTTT. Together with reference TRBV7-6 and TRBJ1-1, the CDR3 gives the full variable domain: GAGVSQSPRYKVTKRGQDVALRCDPISGHVSLYWYRQALGQGPEFLTYFNYEAQQDKSGLPNDRFSAERPEGSISTLTIQRTEQRDSAMYRCASSFAAGTGATEGAFFGQGTRLTVV.

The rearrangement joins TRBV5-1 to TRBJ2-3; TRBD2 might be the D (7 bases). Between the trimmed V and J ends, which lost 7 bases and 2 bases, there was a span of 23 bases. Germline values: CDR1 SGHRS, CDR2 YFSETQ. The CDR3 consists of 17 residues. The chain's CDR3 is CASRPVGGGGSTDTQYF. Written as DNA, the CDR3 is TGCGCCAGCCGTCCGGTGGGGGGGGGCGGTTCCACAGATACGCAGTATTTT.

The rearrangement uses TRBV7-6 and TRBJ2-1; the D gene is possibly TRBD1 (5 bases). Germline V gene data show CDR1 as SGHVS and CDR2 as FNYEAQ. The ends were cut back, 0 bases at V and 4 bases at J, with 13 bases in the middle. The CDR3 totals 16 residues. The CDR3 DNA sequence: TGTGCCAGCAGCTTAGCGATGGACACGGGTTACAATGAGCAGTTCTTC. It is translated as CASSLAMDTGYNEQFF.

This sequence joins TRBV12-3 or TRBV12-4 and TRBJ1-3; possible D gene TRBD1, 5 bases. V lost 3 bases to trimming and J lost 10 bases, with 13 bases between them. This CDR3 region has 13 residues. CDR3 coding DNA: TGTGCCAGCAGTTTTTCGGAGGGGACGACCATATATTTT. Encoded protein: CASSFSEGTTIYF.

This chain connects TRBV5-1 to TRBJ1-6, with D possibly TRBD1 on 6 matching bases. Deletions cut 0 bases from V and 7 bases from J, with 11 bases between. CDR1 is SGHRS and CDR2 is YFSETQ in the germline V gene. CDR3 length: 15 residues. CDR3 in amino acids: CASSLESGGNSPLHF. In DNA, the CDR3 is TGCGCCAGCAGCTTGGAGTCCGGGGGCAATTCACCCCTCCACTTT.

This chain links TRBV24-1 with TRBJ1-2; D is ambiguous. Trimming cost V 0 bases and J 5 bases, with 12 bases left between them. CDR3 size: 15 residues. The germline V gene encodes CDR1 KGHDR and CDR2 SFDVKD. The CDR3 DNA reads TGTGCCACCAGTGATTTGCGCGAGGATGGGTATGGCTACACCTTC. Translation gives CATSDLREDGYGYTF.

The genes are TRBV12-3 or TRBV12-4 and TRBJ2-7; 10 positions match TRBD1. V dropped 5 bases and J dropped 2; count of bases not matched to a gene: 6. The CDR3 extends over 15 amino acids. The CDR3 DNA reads TGTGCCAGCAGTCGTCCGGGACAGGGGACCTACGAGCAGTACTTC. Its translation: CASSRPGQGTYEQYF.

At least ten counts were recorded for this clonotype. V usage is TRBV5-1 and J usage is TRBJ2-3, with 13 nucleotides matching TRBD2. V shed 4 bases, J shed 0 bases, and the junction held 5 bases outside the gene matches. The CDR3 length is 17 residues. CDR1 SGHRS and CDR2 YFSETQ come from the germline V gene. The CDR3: CASSLSLAGGSTDTQYF. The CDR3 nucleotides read TGCGCCAGCAGCCTATCACTAGCGGGGGGGAGCACAGATACGCAGTATTTT.

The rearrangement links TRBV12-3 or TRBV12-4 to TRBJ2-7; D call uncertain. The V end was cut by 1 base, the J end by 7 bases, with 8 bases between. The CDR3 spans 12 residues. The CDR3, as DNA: TGTGCCAGCAGTTTAGGGATCACTGAGCAGTACTTC. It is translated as CASSLGITEQYF.

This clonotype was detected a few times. CDR3 protein: CASREFRTGNQPQHF. CDR3 nucleotide sequence: TGTGCCAGCAGGGAATTTAGGACGGGGAATCAGCCCCAGCATTTT. The chain employs TRBV6-1 and TRBJ1-5, with unresolved D. V was pared by 6 bases and J by 4 bases, with 16 bases between. CDR1 is MNHNS and CDR2 is SASEGT in the germline V gene. The CDR3 consists of 15 residues.

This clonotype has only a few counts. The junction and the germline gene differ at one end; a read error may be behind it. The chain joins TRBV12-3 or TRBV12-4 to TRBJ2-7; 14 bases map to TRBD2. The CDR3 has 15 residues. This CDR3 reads CASTTLSRTSGGTSF. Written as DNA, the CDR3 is TGTGCCAGCACCACCCTTAGCCGGACTAGCGGGGGGACCAGTTTC.

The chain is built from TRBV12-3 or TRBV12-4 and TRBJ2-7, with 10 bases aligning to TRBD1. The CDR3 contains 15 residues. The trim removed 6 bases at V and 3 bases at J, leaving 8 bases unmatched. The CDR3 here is CASRGQGILGYEQYF. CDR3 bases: TGTGCCAGCAGGGGACAGGGGATTTTAGGCTACGAGCAGTACTTC.

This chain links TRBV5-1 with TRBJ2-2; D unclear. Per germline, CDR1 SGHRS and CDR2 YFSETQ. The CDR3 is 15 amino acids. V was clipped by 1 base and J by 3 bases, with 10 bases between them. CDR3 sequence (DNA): TGCGCCAGCAGCTTGTATCGGGCGGACACCGGGGAGCTGTTTTTT. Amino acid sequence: CASSLYRADTGELFF.